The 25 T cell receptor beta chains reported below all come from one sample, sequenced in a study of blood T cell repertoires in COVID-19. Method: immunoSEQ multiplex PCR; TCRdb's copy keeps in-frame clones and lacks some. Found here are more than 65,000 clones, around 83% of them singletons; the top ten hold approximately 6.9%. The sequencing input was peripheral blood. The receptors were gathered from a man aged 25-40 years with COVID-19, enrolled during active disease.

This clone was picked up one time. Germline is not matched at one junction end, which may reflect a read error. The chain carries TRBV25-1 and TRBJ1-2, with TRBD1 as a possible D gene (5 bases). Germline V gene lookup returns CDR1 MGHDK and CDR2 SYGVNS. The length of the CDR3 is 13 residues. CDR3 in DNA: TGTGCCAGCAGTCAGGACCCCACCGGGGGGGACTTCTTC. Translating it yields CASSQDPTGGDFF.

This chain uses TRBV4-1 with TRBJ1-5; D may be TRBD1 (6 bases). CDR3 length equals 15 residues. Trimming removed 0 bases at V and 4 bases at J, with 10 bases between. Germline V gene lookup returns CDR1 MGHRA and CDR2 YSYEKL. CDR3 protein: CASSQETGRNQPQHF. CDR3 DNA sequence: TGCGCCAGCAGCCAAGAAACAGGGAGAAATCAGCCCCAGCATTTT.

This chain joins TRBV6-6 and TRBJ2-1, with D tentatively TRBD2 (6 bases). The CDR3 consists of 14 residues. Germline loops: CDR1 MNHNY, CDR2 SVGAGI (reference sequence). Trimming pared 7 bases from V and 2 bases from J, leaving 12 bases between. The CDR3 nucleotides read TGTGCCAGCACCCAGCGACTAGCCTACAATGAGCAGTTCTTC. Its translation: CASTQRLAYNEQFF.

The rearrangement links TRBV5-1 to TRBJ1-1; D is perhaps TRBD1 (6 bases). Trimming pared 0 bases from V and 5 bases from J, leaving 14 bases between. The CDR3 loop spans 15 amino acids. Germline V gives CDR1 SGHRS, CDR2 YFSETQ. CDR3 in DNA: TGCGCCAGCAGCTTGGATACAGGGATGGAGACTGAAGCTTTCTTT. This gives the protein CASSLDTGMETEAFF.

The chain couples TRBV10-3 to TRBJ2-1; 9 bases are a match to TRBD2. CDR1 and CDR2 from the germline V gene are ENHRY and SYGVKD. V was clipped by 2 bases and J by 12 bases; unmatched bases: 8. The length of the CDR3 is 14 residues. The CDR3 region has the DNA TGTGCCATCAGTGAGCCGCGACTAGCGGATACGCAGTTCTTC. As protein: CAISEPRLADTQFF.

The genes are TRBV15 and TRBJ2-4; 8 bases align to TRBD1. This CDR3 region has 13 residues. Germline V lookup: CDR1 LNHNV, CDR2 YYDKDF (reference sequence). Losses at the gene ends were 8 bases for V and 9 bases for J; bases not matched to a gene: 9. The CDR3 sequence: CATRTGSSSIQYF. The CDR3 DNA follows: TGTGCCACCCGGACAGGGAGTAGTAGCATTCAGTACTTC.

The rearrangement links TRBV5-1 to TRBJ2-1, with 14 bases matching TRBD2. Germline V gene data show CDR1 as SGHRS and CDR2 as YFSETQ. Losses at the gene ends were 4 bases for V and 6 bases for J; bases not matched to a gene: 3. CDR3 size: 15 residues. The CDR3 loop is CASSPGTSGSNEQFF. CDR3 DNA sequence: TGCGCCAGCAGCCCCGGGACTAGCGGGAGCAATGAGCAGTTCTTC.

The CDR3 bases are TGCAGCGTTGGTCCAACAGGGAACCGGGGAGAGACCCAGTACTTC. As protein: CSVGPTGNRGETQYF. The J gene is TRBJ2-5, the V gene TRBV29-1; possibly TRBD1 for D (6 bases). Germline assignment: CDR1 SQVTM and CDR2 ANQGSEA. The CDR3 spans 15 residues. The germline V and J ends were trimmed by 4 bases and 4 bases, with 19 bases remaining between them.

The CDR3 DNA reads as TGCGCCAGCAGCCAAGTTGGTCTCCGCGCCAAAAACAATGAGCAGTTCTTC. Encoded protein: CASSQVGLRAKNNEQFF. This sequence joins TRBV4-1 and TRBJ2-1, with D hard to call. The CDR3 extends over 17 amino acids. V was cut by 1 base and J by 5 bases, with 18 bases left in between. Germline CDR1 MGHRA, CDR2 YSYEKL.

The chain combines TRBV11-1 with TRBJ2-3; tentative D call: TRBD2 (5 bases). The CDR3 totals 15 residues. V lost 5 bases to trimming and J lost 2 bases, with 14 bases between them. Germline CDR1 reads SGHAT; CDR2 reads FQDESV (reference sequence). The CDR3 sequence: CASSHPGTNTDTQYF. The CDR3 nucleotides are TGTGCCAGCAGCCATCCGGGAACAAACACAGATACGCAGTATTTT.

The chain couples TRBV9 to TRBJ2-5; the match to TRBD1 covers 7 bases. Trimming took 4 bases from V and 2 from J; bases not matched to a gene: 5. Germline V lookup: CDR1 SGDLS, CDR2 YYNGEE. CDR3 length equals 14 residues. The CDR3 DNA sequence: TGTGCCAGCAGCCCGGGGACAGCTCAAGAGACCCAGTACTTC. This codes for CASSPGTAQETQYF.

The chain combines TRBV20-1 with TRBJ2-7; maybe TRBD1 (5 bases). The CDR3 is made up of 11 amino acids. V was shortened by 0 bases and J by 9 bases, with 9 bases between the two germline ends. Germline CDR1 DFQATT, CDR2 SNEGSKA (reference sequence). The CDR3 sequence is CSAREGQRQYF. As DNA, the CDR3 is TGCAGTGCTAGAGAAGGACAACGGCAGTACTTC.

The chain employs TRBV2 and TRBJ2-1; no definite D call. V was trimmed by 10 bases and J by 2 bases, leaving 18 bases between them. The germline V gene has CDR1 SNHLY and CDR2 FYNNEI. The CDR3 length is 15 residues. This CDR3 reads CAIPTRSPPYNEQFF. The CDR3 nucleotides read TGTGCCATTCCAACGCGAAGTCCCCCCTACAATGAGCAGTTCTTC.

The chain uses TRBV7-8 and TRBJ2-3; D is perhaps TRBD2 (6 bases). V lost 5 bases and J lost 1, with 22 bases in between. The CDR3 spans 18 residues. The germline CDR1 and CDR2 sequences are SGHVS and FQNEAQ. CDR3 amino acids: CASSPPGGGYAGTDTQYF. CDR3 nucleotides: TGTGCCAGCAGCCCACCCGGGGGAGGTTATGCCGGCACAGATACGCAGTATTTT.

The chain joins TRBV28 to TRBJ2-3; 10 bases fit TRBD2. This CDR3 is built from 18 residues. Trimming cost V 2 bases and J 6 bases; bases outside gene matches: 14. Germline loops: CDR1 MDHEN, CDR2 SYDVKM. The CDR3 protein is CASSLPLLVAGGGDTQYF. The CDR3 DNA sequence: TGTGCCAGCAGTTTACCCCTGTTGGTAGCGGGAGGTGGGGATACGCAGTATTTT.

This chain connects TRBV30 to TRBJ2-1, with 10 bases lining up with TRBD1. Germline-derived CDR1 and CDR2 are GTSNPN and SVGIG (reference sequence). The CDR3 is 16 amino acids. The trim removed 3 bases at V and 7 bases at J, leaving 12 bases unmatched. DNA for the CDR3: TGTGCCTGGAGGGGGGAAGGGGACAGGGGACGAAATGAGCAGTTCTTC. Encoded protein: CAWRGEGDRGRNEQFF.

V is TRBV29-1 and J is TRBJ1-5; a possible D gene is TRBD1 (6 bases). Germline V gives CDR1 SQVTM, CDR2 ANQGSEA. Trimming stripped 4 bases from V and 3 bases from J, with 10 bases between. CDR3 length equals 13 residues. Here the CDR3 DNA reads TGCAGCGTTGGGCAGGGGATCAATCAGCCCCAGCATTTT. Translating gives CSVGQGINQPQHF.

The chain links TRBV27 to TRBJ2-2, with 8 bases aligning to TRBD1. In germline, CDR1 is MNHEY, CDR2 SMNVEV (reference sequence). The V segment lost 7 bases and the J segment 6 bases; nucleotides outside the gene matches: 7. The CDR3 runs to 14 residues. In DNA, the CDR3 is TGTGCCAGCACCTCCTCAGGGGGCCCCGGGGAGCTGTTTTTT. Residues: CASTSSGGPGELFF.

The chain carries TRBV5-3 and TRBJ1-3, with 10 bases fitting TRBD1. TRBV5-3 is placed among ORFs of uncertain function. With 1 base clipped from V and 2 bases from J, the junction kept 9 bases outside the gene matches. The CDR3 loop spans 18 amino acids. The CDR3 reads CARSLTPTGQGAGNTIYF. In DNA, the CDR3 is TGTGCCAGAAGCTTGACCCCAACCGGACAGGGGGCTGGAAACACCATATATTTT.

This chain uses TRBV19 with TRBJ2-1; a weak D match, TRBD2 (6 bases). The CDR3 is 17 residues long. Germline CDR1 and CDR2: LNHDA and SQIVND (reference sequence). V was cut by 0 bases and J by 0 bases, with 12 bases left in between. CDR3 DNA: TGTGCCAGTAGTATAGATCTGGAGGGGAGCTCCTACAATGAGCAGTTCTTC. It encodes CASSIDLEGSSYNEQFF.

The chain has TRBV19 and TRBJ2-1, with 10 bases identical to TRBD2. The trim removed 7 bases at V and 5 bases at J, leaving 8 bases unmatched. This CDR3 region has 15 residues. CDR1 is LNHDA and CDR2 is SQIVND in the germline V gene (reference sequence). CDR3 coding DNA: TGTGCCAGTACCTCTAGCGGGAGTCCCCACAATGAGCAGTTCTTC. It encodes CASTSSGSPHNEQFF.

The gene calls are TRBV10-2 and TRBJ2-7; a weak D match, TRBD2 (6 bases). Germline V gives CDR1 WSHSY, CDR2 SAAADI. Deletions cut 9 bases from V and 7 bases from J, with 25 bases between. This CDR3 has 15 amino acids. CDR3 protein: CASQAPGLYPSEQYF. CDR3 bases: TGCGCCAGTCAGGCGCCCGGACTATACCCGAGTGAGCAGTACTTC.

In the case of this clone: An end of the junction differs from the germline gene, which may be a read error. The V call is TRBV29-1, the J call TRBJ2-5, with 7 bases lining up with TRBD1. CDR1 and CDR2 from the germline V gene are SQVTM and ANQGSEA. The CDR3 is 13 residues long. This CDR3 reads CSVGQGGQATQYF. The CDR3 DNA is TGCAGCGTTGGACAGGGTGGACAAGCGACCCAGTACTTC.

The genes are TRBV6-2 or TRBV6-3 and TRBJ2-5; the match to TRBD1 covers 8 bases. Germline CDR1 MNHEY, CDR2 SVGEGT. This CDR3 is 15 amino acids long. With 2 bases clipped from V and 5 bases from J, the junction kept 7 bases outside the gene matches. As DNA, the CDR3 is TGTGCCAGCAGTTACAGGACAGGGTCCCACGAGACCCAGTACTTC. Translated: CASSYRTGSHETQYF.

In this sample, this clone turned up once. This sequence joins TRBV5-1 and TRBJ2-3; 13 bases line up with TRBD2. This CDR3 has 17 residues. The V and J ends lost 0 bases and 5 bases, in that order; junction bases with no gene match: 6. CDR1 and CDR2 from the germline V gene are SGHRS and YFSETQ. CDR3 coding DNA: TGCGCCAGCAGCTTGGATGGGACTAGCGGGAAAGTAGATACGCAGTATTTT. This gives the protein CASSLDGTSGKVDTQYF.